What follows describes a single T cell receptor beta chain. Clones were sequenced by immunoSEQ multiplex PCR, and TCRdb holds only the in-frame ones, with some missing. In the table there are 25,000 to 30,000 clones, 80% to 90% of which are singletons. This record comes from a study of T cell changes during pregnancy in multiple sclerosis. This CDR3 region has 14 residues. Germline CDR1 SGHTS, CDR2 YDEGEE. The germline V and J ends were trimmed by 4 bases and 0 bases, with 10 bases remaining between them. Sequences were derived from CD4+ T cells from peripheral blood mononuclear cells, sampled in the second trimester of pregnancy. The gene calls are TRBV5-8 and TRBJ1-1; possibly TRBD1 for D (6 bases). The receptor was isolated from a female donor with multiple sclerosis, enrolled in a pregnancy study. This chain's CDR3 is CASSHRVLNTEAFF. DNA for the CDR3: TGTGCCAGCAGCCACAGGGTTTTGAACACTGAAGCTTTCTTT.